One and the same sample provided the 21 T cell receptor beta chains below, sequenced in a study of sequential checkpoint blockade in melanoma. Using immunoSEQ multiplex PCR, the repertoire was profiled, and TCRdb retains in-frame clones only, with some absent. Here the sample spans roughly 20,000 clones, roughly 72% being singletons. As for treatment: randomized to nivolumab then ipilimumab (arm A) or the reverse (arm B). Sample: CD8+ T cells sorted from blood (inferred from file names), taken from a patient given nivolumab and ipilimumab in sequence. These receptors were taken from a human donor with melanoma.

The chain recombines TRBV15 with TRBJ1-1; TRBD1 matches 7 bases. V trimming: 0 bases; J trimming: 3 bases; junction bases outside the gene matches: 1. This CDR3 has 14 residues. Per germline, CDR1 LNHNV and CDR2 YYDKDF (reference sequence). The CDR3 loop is CATSRETGYTEAFF. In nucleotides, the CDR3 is TGTGCCACCAGCAGAGAGACAGGGTACACTGAAGCTTTCTTT.

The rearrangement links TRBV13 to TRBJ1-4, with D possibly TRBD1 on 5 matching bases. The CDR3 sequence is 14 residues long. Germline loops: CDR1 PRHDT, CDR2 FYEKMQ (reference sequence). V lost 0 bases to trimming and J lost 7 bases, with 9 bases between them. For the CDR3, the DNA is TGTGCCAGCAGCTTAGGGCAGGGTAGTGAAAAACTGTTTTTT. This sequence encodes CASSLGQGSEKLFF.

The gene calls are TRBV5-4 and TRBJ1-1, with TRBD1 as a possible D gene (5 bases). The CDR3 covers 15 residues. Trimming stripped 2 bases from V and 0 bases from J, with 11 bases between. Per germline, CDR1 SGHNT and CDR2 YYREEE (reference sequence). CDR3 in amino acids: CASSFLDSVNTEAFF. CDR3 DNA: TGTGCCAGCAGCTTCCTAGACAGTGTGAACACTGAAGCTTTCTTT.

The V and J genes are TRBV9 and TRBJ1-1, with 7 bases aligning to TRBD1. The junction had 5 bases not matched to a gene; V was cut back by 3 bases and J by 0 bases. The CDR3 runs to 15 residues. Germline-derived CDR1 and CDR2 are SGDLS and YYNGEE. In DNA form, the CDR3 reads TGTGCCAGCAGCGCAGAGGACAGGATGAACACTGAAGCTTTCTTT. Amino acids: CASSAEDRMNTEAFF. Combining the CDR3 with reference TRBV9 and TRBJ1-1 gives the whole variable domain DSGVTQTPKHLITATGQRVTLRCSPRSGDLSVYWYQQSLDQGLQFLIQYYNGEERAKGNILERFSAQQFPDLHSELNLSSLELGDSALYFCASSAEDRMNTEAFFGQGTRLTVV.

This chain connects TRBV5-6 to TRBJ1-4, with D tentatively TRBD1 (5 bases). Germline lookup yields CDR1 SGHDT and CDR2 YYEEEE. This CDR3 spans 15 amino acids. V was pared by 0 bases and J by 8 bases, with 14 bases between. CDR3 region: CASSLVGHLKEKLFF. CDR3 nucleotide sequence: TGTGCCAGCAGCTTGGTTGGACATCTCAAGGAAAAACTGTTTTTT.

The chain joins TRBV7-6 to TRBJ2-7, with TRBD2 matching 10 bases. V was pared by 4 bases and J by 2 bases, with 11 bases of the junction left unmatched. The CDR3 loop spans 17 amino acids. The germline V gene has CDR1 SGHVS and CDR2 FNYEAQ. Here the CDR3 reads CASSSRRGAGGTYEQYF. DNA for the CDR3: TGTGCCAGCAGCTCCCGCCGGGGAGCGGGGGGGACCTACGAGCAGTACTTC.

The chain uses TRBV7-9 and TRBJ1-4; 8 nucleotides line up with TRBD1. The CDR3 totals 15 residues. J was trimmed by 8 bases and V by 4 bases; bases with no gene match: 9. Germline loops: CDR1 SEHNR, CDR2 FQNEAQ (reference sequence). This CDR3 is CASSSYRDRNEKLFF. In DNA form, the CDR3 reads TGTGCCAGCAGCTCTTACCGGGACAGGAACGAAAAACTGTTTTTT.

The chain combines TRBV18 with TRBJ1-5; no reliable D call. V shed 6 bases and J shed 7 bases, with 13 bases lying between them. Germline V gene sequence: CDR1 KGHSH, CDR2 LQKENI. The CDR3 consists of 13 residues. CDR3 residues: CASSPGFQQPQHF. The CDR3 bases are TGTGCCAGCTCGCCGGGATTCCAGCAGCCCCAGCATTTT.

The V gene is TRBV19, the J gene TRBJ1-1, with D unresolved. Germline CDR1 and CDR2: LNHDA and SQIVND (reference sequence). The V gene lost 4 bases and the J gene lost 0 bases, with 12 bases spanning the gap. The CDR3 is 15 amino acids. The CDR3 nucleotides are TGTGCCAGTAGTACAAGGAGGCAACTGAACACTGAAGCTTTCTTT. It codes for CASSTRRQLNTEAFF.

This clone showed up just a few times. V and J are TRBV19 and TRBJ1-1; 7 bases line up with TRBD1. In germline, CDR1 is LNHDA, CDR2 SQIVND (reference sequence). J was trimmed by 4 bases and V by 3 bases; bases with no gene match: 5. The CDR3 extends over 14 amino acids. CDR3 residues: CASSITGAPTEAFF. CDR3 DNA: TGTGCCAGTAGTATTACAGGGGCCCCCACTGAAGCTTTCTTT.

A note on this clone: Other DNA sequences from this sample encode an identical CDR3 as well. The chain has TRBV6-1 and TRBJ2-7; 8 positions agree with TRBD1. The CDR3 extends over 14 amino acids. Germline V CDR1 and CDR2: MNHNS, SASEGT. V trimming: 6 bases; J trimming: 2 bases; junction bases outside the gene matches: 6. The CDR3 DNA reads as TGTGCCAGCAGACCCGGACAGGGCCCCTACGAGCAGTACTTC. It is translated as CASRPGQGPYEQYF.

DNA for the CDR3: TGTGCCAGCAGCTTAGCCTCGGGGGGTTCCTACGAGCAGTACTTC. As protein: CASSLASGGSYEQYF. The chain recombines TRBV7-8 with TRBJ2-7; 7 bases are a match to TRBD2. Losses at the gene ends were 0 bases for V and 1 base for J; bases not matched to a gene: 3. This CDR3 has 15 residues. Germline CDR1 SGHVS, CDR2 FQNEAQ.

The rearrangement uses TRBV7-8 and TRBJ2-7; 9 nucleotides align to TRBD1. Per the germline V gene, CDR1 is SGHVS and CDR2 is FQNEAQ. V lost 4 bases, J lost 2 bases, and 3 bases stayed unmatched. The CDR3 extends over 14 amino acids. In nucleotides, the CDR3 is TGTGCCAGCAGCTCGACAGGGGGAACCTACGAGCAGTACTTC. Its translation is CASSSTGGTYEQYF. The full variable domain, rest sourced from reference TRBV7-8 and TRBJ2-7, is GAGVSQSPRYKVAKRGQDVALRCDPISGHVSLFWYQQALGQGPEFLTYFQNEAQLDKSGLPSDRFFAERPEGSVSTLKIQRTQQEDSAVYLCASSSTGGTYEQYFGPGTRLTVT.

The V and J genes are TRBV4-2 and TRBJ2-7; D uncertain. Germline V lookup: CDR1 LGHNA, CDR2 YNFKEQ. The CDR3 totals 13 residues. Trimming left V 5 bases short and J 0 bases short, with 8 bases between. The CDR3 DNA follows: TGTGCCAGCAGCTCCGAGCTCTCCTACGAGCAGTACTTC. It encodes CASSSELSYEQYF.

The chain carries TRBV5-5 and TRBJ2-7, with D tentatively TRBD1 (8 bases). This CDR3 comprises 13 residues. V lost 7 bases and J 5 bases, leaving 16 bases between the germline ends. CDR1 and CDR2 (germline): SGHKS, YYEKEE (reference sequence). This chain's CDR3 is CASVQGGSNEQYF. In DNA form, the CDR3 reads TGTGCCAGCGTACAGGGGGGGAGTAACGAGCAGTACTTC.

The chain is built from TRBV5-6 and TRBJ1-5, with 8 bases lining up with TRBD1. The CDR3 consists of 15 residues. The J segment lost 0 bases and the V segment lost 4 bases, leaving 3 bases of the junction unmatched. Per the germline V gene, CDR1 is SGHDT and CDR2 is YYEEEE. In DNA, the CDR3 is TGTGCCAGCAGCGCGGGACAGGCTAGCAATCAGCCCCAGCATTTT. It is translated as CASSAGQASNQPQHF.

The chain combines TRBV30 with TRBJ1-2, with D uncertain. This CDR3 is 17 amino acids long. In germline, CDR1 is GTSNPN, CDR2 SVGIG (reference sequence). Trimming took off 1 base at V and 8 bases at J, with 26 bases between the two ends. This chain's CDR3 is CAWSEPDLDAILGGYTF. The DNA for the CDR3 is TGTGCCTGGAGTGAACCCGACCTGGACGCCATACTAGGGGGCTACACCTTC.

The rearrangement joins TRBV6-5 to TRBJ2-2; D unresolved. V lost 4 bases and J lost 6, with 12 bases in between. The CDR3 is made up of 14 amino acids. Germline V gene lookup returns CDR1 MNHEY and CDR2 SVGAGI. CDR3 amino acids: CASSSSLGPGELFF. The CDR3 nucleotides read TGTGCCAGCAGTTCCTCCCTTGGGCCCGGGGAGCTGTTTTTT.

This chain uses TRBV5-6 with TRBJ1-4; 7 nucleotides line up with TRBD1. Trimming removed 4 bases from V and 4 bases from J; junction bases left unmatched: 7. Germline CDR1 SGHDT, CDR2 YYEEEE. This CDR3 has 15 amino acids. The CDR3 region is CASSQTGLDNEKLFF. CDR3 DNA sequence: TGTGCCAGCAGCCAGACAGGGCTAGATAATGAAAAACTGTTTTTT. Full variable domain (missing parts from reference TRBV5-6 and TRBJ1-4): DAGVTQSPTHLIKTRGQQVTLRCSPKSGHDTVSWYQQALGQGPQFIFQYYEEEERQRGNFPDRFSGHQFPNYSSELNVNALLLGDSALYLCASSQTGLDNEKLFFGSGTQLSVL.

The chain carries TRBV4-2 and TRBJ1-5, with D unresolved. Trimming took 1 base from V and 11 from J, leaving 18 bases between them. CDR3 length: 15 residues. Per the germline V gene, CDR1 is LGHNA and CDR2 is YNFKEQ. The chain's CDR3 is CASSQVAGPVGAQHF. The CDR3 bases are TGTGCCAGCAGCCAAGTTGCAGGACCCGTCGGGGCCCAGCATTTT.

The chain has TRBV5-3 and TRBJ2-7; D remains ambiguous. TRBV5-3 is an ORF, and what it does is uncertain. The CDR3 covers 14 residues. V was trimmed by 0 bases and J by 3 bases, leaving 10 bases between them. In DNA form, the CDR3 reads TGTGCCAGAAGCTTGGCCATACGCGGCTACGAGCAGTACTTC. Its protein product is CARSLAIRGYEQYF.